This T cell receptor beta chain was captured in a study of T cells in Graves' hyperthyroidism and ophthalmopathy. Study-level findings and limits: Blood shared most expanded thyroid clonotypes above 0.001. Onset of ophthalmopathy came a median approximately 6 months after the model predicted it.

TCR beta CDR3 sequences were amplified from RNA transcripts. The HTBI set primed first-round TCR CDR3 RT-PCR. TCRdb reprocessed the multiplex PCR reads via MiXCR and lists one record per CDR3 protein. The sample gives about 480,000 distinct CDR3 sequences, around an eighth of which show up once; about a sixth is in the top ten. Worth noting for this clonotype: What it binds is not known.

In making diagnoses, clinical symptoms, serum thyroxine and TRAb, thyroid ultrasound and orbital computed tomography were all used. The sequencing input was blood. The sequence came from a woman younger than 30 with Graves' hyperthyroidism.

This chain's CDR3 is CASSAQGGTNEKLFF. CDR3 coding DNA: TGTGCCAGCAGTGCACAGGGGGGAACTAATGAAAAACTGTTTTTT. V gene TRBV2 combines with J gene TRBJ1-4; 8 positions agree with TRBD1. The junction had 2 bases not matched to a gene; V was cut back by 4 bases and J by 1 base. Per germline, CDR1 SNHLY and CDR2 FYNNEI. The CDR3 totals 15 residues.